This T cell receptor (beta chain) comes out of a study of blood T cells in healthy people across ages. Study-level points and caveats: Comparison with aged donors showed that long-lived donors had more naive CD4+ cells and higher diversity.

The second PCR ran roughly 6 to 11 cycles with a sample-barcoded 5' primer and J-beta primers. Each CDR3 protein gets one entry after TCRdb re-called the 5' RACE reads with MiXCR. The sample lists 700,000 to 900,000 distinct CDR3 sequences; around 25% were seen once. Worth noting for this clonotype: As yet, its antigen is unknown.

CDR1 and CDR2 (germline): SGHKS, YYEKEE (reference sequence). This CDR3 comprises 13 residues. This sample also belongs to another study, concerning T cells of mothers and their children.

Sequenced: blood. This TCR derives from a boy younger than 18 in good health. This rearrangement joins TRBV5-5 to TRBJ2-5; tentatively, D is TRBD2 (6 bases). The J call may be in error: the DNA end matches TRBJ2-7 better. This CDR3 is CASTNVGGYEQYF. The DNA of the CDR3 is TGTGCCAGCACCAACGTGGGGGGCTACGAGCAGTACTTC.